This T cell receptor beta chain came from a study of cytomegalovirus exposure and HLA in healthy donors (dated by TCRdb to the late 2010s). A note on the overall study: In an earlier analysis of approximately 500 of the donors, 250 to 300 Gb of sequence data and approximately 120 million unique TCR beta sequences from some 170 million T cells were reported. An early release covering some 640 HLA-typed donors comprised about 300 gigabases of sequencing data and approximately 85 million unique TCR sequences. Among the roughly 390 genotyped donors, approximately 76% belonged to the genetic ancestry cluster associated with self-reported Caucasian donors. The study was designed to test whether signatures of past pathogen exposure could be identified by cataloging public T cell receptors. The study used immunosequencing to profile the T cell repertoires of around 600 subjects and linked those repertoires to cytomegalovirus serostatus. In addition to the first cohort of roughly 700 subjects, a separate validation cohort of 120 different subjects was used. The study combined high-throughput TCR immunosequencing, statistical association of individual TCRs with disease status, and machine learning to predict cytomegalovirus infection status. In a later analysis, previously published TCR beta repertoires from more than 500 donors were re-analyzed and high-resolution HLA genotyping was added so that TCR occurrence patterns could be studied. Rather than using new phenotypic data, the later analysis identified candidate immune exposures from TCR beta sequences and from how often those sequences occurred across donors. An earlier analysis of approximately 580 of the donors used high-throughput TCR beta sequencing to judge whether each TCR beta V gene segment behaved as functional or pseudogenic. Donor age, sex, ethnicity and CMV serostatus were collected together with the repertoire data. A later genetic analysis took genome-wide SNP genotypes for about three fifths of the 666 donors and used that subset as a discovery cohort. Every repertoire in the discovery cohort had been generated on one and the same sequencing platform. HLA typing covered class I and class II loci at four-digit resolution. Typing coverage varied by locus: 629-630 donors for A, B, C, DRB1 and DQB1; approximately 520 for DQA1; more than 600 for DPA1; around 450 for DPB1. Several DR-DQ haplotypes were treated as single units for association and clustering because of strong linkage in the cohort. On average, around 230,000 unique TCR beta nucleotide sequences were sequenced per donor among 398 genotyped donors of the cohort, with 15% to 20% of those sequences being non-productive.

The study at large found these results: When HLA alleles, especially DR and DQ, strongly co-occurred, TCR associations were difficult to assign to individual alleles. In a later analysis, several top co-occurrence clusters were reported to appear linked to parvovirus B19, influenza, CMV and Epstein-Barr virus. A later analysis found that most CMV-associated TCR beta chains appeared HLA-restricted, with HLA associations seemingly driven largely by CMV exposure. A further reported finding was that TCR beta sequences accurately predicted the HLA-A and HLA-B alleles for most subjects in the first cohort. Most TCR sequences were observed very rarely across donors, whereas some public TCRs were present in many individuals. A later analysis associated about 18,000 TCR beta sequences with specific HLA alleles at a false discovery rate of 0.05. In a later genetic analysis, a missense DCLRE1C variant was associated with V-gene and J-gene trimming of TCR beta chains, and the association was replicated in an independent cohort. The classifier was reported to diagnose cytomegalovirus status with high specificity and sensitivity in both the original and validation cohorts. For the cohort, immune exposure information was limited to CMV serostatus. Because some donors lacked HLA typing at each locus, the association tests relied only on the typed subset. A cluster of highly shared sequence variants was judged likely to represent a technical artifact of the sequencing pipeline. Only TCR beta chains were sequenced in this cohort, and the absence of alpha or paired-chain data limited detectable features. A later analysis found that TCR association rates varied across HLA loci, with DRB1 alleles showing the most associated TCRs and HLA-C alleles the fewest. The authors suggested that the approach could potentially be extended to other disease states and immunological phenotypes. In a later analysis, HLA-associated TCR beta chains were found to be more clonally expanded and to have lower generation probabilities than equally common non-associated chains. Correlated functional status among segregating V segments might reflect linkage disequilibrium, but an unknown experimental factor could not be ruled out. An earlier analysis of approximately 530 of the donors showed that most TCR beta V segments appeared in productive rearrangements either about 87% or about 30% of the time, which broadly matched IMGT annotations. Some IMGT-functional V segments, including TRBV6-2 and TRBV6-3, could not be distinguished by the 87-base-pair reads and were therefore excluded. According to a later genetic analysis, donors in an Asian-associated ancestry cluster had fewer N-insertions in productive TCRs than the roughly 670-donor mean. Over 15 rarely observed V segments, including chromosome 9 orphons, were excluded from the earlier analysis of about 500 of the donors because counts were too low. A total of 150 to 200 TCR beta chains were listed by the study as associated with cytomegalovirus. Three of the identified cytomegalovirus-associated TCR beta chains were confirmed in vitro to be specific for cytomegalovirus antigens. Sequencing depth was assumed to be roughly uniform across donors in the presence/absence analyses, though that assumption may not hold.

Library preparation employed the immunoSEQ multiplex PCR assay. For the multiplex PCR, a mixture combining 60 forward primers for TCR Vbeta segments and 13 reverse primers for TCR Jbeta segments was used. The CDR3 region of rearranged TCR beta genes was amplified from genomic DNA by a multiplex PCR assay. The Illumina HiSeq System was used to sequence the amplified TCR beta libraries as 87-base-pair reads. Per the source publication's procedure: A later analysis counted approximately 76 million unique TCR beta chains across the 650 to 800 repertoires, and about 10 million of these chains were shared by at least two donors. A nearest-neighbor algorithm error-corrected the raw reads and collapsed the reads into unique sequences, merging closely related sequences to remove PCR and sequencing errors. CDR3 sequences were aligned to IMGT reference sequences to assign V, D and J gene segments. Each retained sequence needed at least a six-nucleotide match to both a V gene segment and a J gene segment. A rearrangement was called productive if the CDR3 had no stop codons and remained in frame with V and J, and every other rearrangement was called non-productive. CDR3 was defined according to IMGT convention as the region running from the second conserved V-encoded cysteine to the conserved J-encoded phenylalanine. Sequences without an unambiguous match to a single V gene segment were excluded from the earlier analysis of several hundred of the donors. In an earlier analysis of several hundred of the donors, V segments were called functional above 56.7% productive rearrangements and were called segregating when the between-donor standard deviation exceeded 5%. A statistical classification framework was built to diagnose cytomegalovirus status from the catalog of TCR beta chain sequences. V and J gene assignment, in a later analysis, came from comparing TCR nucleotide sequences with IMGT/GENE-DB human TR gene sequences. Using the TCRdist pipeline, a later analysis assigned CDR3 sequences along with most-parsimonious VDJ recombination scenarios. In a later analysis, each TCR beta chain was defined by its CDR3 amino acid sequence together with its V-gene family, and reads without a unique V-gene family were excluded. In a later analysis, 500 to 700 highly shared, low-generation-probability nucleotide sequences were removed to address suspected cross-contamination and a sequencing artifact. For each public chain, a later analysis derived a clonal expansion index from normalized ranks of inferred template counts within each repertoire. In a later analysis, generation probabilities were computed using a VDJ recombination model fitted to out-of-frame rearrangements, and the results were checked against IGoR. In a later analysis, TCR-TCR, TCR-HLA and TCR-CMV co-occurrence was scored with hypergeometric tests, and a repertoire-size bias correction was applied to TCR pairs. False discovery rates were estimated in a later analysis by permuting HLA or CMV assignments 20 times. A later analysis grouped co-occurring TCRs with DBSCAN, adding TCRdist sequence similarity when clustering within HLA-allele-positive subsets. Co-occurrence clustering excluded repertoires with fewer than 30,000 or more than 120,000 public chains, plus five with anomalous nucleotide sharing. TCRdb mirrors the immuneACCESS table, restricted to in-frame sequences. Some clones are absent from its copies; in checked studies, under half trace to an unresolved V gene, and the reason for the others is unknown. V and J calls and clone size come straight from that table; D and trimming were deduced from the DNA. The table for this sample lists over 200,000 clones; around four fifths of them were counted only once. The ten largest clones take up about 0.58% of the sample.

This clone was recorded a few times. What this receptor recognizes is not known. Per-base quality was not reported, and no clone a single base away is much larger than it. The germline V gene yields SGHTA for CDR1 and FQGTGA for CDR2. From cysteine to phenylalanine, the CDR3 is 15 amino acids long. The only DNA kept is the CDR3, 45 bases in frame from the first base. Trimming accounts for 5 bases at V and 4 bases at J, while the number of junction bases matched to no gene is 6. The cohort was made up of hundreds of healthy bone marrow donors. Cohort members were all nominally healthy when sampled, although unrecorded immune exposures were likely present. The donor tested CMV seronegative, placing the donor among the 300 to 450 seronegative members of the cohort. A peripheral blood sample was provided by each donor, and peripheral blood mononuclear cells were used for TCR beta sequencing. Genomic DNA was extracted from the blood cell samples with the Qiagen DNeasy Blood Extraction Kit.

The sequenced sample was PBMCs. The chain links TRBV7-3 with TRBJ2-2; TRBD1 fits 8 bases in the junction. The TCR originated in a woman aged 40 to 50 in good health and CMV-seronegative. The nucleotides are TGTGCCAGCAGCCTTACAGGGGGTGCCACCGGGGAGCTGTTTTTT. Translated, this gives CASSLTGGATGELFF.